Below are 25 T cell receptor beta chains sequenced from a single sample in a study of monozygotic twins with inflammatory bowel disease. TCRdb processed the 5' RACE reads again and assigns one entry to each CDR3 protein, with no DNA. The sample shows approximately 160,000 distinct CDR3 sequences, and 7.4% sits with its ten largest clones. Sequenced: blood. Receptor source: a human donor with ulcerative colitis or Crohn's disease, or a healthy co-twin of an affected twin (not recorded which).

This sequence joins TRBV29-1 and TRBJ2-1. There are 11 residues in the CDR3. The V gene's germline CDR1 is SQVTM and CDR2 ANQGSEA. The CDR3 protein is CSATRVPNQFF.

This chain uses TRBV5-8 with TRBJ2-1; TCRdb calls TRBD2, which cannot be checked without DNA. This CDR3 spans 17 amino acids. Germline loops: CDR1 SGHTS, CDR2 YDEGEE. CDR3 sequence: CASSLGLAAFSYNEQFF.

The chain employs TRBV20-1 and TRBJ1-4; TCRdb calls TRBD1, which cannot be checked without DNA. This CDR3 comprises 14 residues. Germline CDR1 reads DFQATT; CDR2 reads SNEGSKA (reference sequence). CDR3 sequence: CSASSGHLNEKLFF.

This chain uses TRBV4-1 with TRBJ2-5; there is no DNA to check the TCRdb D call of TRBD1. Germline-derived CDR1 and CDR2 are MGHRA and YSYEKL. The CDR3 runs 13 residues. This CDR3 reads CASSQGPEGTQYF.

The genes are TRBV5-6 and TRBJ2-1; TCRdb proposes TRBD2, but this gene call is untestable without DNA. Looked up from germline, CDR1 is SGHDT and CDR2 is YYEEEE. The CDR3 covers 12 residues. The CDR3 loop is CASSLTSGEQFF. Complete variable domain (other parts from reference TRBV5-6 and TRBJ2-1): DAGVTQSPTHLIKTRGQQVTLRCSPKSGHDTVSWYQQALGQGPQFIFQYYEEEERQRGNFPDRFSGHQFPNYSSELNVNALLLGDSALYLCASSLTSGEQFFGPGTRLTVL.

The chain uses TRBV18 and TRBJ2-1; TCRdb's D call, TRBD2, is unchecked because there is no DNA. CDR1 and CDR2 from the germline V gene are KGHSH and LQKENI. The CDR3 has 17 amino acids. CDR3 sequence: CASSPLRSGGPHNEQFF.

The V and J genes are TRBV5-1 and TRBJ2-5; TCRdb gives TRBD2 as the D gene, but with no DNA this cannot be confirmed. CDR1 is SGHRS and CDR2 is YFSETQ in the germline V gene. The CDR3 is 13 amino acids. The CDR3 sequence: CASKREVQETQYF.

The gene calls are TRBV11-2 and TRBJ2-7; there is no DNA to check the TCRdb D call of TRBD2. Germline V gene data show CDR1 as SGHAT and CDR2 as FQNNGV. The CDR3 is 13 amino acids. The CDR3 region is CASSLDPGGPQYF.

The J gene is TRBJ1-2, the V gene TRBV28. CDR1 and CDR2 (germline): MDHEN, SYDVKM. The CDR3 contains 14 residues. CDR3 sequence: CASSLVGYGYGYTF.

CDR3 in amino acids: CASSPLQGQRATNEKLFF. The chain recombines TRBV5-5 with TRBJ1-4; absent DNA, TCRdb's TRBD1 call cannot be checked. This CDR3 region has 18 residues. The germline V gene encodes CDR1 SGHKS and CDR2 YYEKEE (reference sequence).

The rearrangement joins TRBV7-8 to TRBJ1-3. This CDR3 is 14 amino acids long. Germline values: CDR1 SGHVS, CDR2 FQNEAQ. CDR3 sequence reads: CASSPRSSGNTIYF.

The chain is built from TRBV10-3 and TRBJ2-5; without DNA, the TCRdb call of TRBD1 cannot be checked. The CDR3 spans 13 residues. The germline V gene encodes CDR1 ENHRY and CDR2 SYGVKD. The CDR3 sequence is CATAQGVEETQYF.

V usage is TRBV10-3 and J usage is TRBJ2-3; TCRdb picks TRBD1, but there is no DNA to check that call. The CDR3 spans 16 residues. Germline assignment: CDR1 ENHRY and CDR2 SYGVKD. The CDR3: CAISETGQGRTDTQYF.

This rearrangement joins TRBV20-1 to TRBJ1-1. CDR3 length: 16 residues. Germline assignment: CDR1 DFQATT and CDR2 SNEGSKA (reference sequence). The CDR3 here is CSASPRMALGNTEAFF.

V usage is TRBV2 and J usage is TRBJ2-1; TCRdb's assignment of TRBD1 cannot be checked, as there is no DNA. The V gene's germline CDR1 is SNHLY and CDR2 FYNNEI. The CDR3 loop spans 12 amino acids. The CDR3 region is CASSQGANEQFF.

J is TRBJ1-6 and V is TRBV12-3 or TRBV12-4; as DNA is missing, the TRBD1 call by TCRdb cannot be tested. The CDR3 covers 14 residues. The CDR3 region is CASRRDRANSPLHF.

V is TRBV11-2 and J is TRBJ2-3. CDR3 length: 13 amino acids. From germline, CDR1 is SGHAT and CDR2 FQNNGV. CDR3: CASSPISRDTQYF.

The J gene is TRBJ2-7, the V gene TRBV28. Germline values: CDR1 MDHEN, CDR2 SYDVKM. CDR3 length equals 13 residues. CDR3 protein: CASRKTVTYEQYF. The whole variable domain, filled in from reference TRBV28 and TRBJ2-7, reads DVKVTQSSRYLVKRTGEKVFLECVQDMDHENMFWYRQDPGLGLRLIYFSYDVKMKEKGDIPEGYSVSREKKERFSLILESASTNQTSMYLCASRKTVTYEQYFGPGTRLTVT.

The V and J genes are TRBV7-2 and TRBJ1-1; the TCRdb call, TRBD1, lacks DNA for checking. The CDR3 consists of 14 residues. Germline CDR1 SGHTA, CDR2 FQGNSA. This CDR3 reads CASSLQGRNTEAFF.

This chain uses TRBV29-1 with TRBJ2-7; the TRBD1 assignment by TCRdb is unverifiable without DNA. This CDR3 region has 13 residues. The germline V gene encodes CDR1 SQVTM and CDR2 ANQGSEA. CDR3 sequence: CSVTGGSAYEQYF.

J is TRBJ2-1 and V is TRBV24-1. The germline CDR1 and CDR2 sequences are KGHDR and SFDVKD. This CDR3 spans 15 amino acids. CDR3 protein: CATSSRGSSYNEQFF.

The V gene is TRBV12-3 or TRBV12-4, the J gene TRBJ1-1. The length of the CDR3 is 14 residues. CDR3: CASSLVVTNTEAFF.

V and J are TRBV27 and TRBJ1-1. This CDR3 region has 14 residues. CDR1 and CDR2 from the germline V gene are MNHEY and SMNVEV (reference sequence). The CDR3 loop reads CASTEGPNLTEAFF.

J is TRBJ2-1 and V is TRBV6-1. The CDR3 consists of 14 residues. CDR1 and CDR2 (germline): MNHNS, SASEGT. The CDR3 protein is CASRRELHYNEQFF.

V usage is TRBV30 and J usage is TRBJ2-7; there is no DNA to check the TCRdb D call of TRBD2. CDR1 and CDR2 from the germline V gene are GTSNPN and SVGIG (reference sequence). This CDR3 region has 15 residues. CDR3 region: CAWSLGLAGAYEQYF.